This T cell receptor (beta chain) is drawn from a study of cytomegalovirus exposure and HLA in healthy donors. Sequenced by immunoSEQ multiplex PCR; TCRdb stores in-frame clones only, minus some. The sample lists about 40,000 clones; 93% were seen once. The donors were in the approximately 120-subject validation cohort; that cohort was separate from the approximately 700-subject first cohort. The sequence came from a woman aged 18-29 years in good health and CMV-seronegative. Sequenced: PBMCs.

This CDR3 reads CASSEARLWDTQYF. For the CDR3, the DNA is TGTGCCAGCAGTGAAGCGCGTCTCTGGGATACGCAGTATTTT. The rearrangement uses TRBV2 and TRBJ2-3; D remains unclear. CDR3 length equals 14 residues. In germline, CDR1 is SNHLY, CDR2 FYNNEI. Trimming cost V 0 bases and J 6 bases, with 10 bases left between them.